The sequence of this T cell receptor beta chain was determined in a study of blood T cell repertoires in COVID-19. The protocol was immunoSEQ multiplex PCR, while the TCRdb copy is restricted to in-frame clones and leaves out a portion. The sample holds more than 300,000 clones, approximately 87% seen once. CDR3 size: 12 residues. Trimming shortened V by 6 bases and J by 7 bases, and 12 bases separated the two germline ends. From germline, CDR1 is MNHEY and CDR2 SVGAGI. This TCR derives from a woman aged 25 to 39 with COVID-19, enrolled during active disease. The genes are TRBV6-5 and TRBJ2-5; a possible D gene is TRBD1 (6 bases). Sequenced input: peripheral blood. The CDR3 coding sequence is TGTGCCAGCAGAGACAGGCTCCGGACCCAGTACTTC. Protein: CASRDRLRTQYF.